Detailed here is one TCR beta chain. Its antigen is currently unknown. These data belong to a study of Tregs in tolerant kidney transplant recipients. The CDR3 covers 15 residues. The V end was cut by 4 bases, the J end by 7 bases, with 17 bases between. Germline-derived CDR1 and CDR2 are SGHTS and YDEGEE. Produced via immunoSEQ multiplex PCR; TCRdb's table is partial and in-frame only. The data contain roughly 99,000 clones, 93% of them seen just once; the ten biggest clones take up 0.46%. Unstimulated regulatory T cells (CD4+CD25+CD127-), CD4+CD25- non-regulatory cells, CD4 and CD8 cells were FACS-sorted from thawed PBMCs. Overall study results and limits: Nucleotide sequences could not be compared across some patients' samples due to primer changes. Expanding Tregs on activated donor B cells appeared to best identify donor-specific TCRbeta clones.

Sequencing used CD4+ T cells from blood, obtained before the transplant. The clonotype comes from a human donor who received a combined kidney and bone marrow transplant. The chain uses TRBV5-8 and TRBJ2-2; D may be TRBD1 (5 bases). The CDR3 DNA reads as TGTGCCAGCAGCGCAAGGACAAGAAGCATCGGGGAGCTGTTTTTT. Residues: CASSARTRSIGELFF.